This T cell receptor beta chain was documented in a study of T cells and Merkel cell carcinoma outcomes. Germline V CDR1 and CDR2: SEHNR, FQNEAQ (reference sequence). This CDR3 region has 16 residues. The V and J ends lost 7 bases and 1 base respectively, with 19 bases between them. TCRdb keeps only in-frame clones here, not all; method: immunoSEQ multiplex PCR. Among about 19,000 clones listed, almost 85% were seen once. Regarding the study as a whole: In Merkel cell carcinoma, repertoire and T-cell density reportedly predicted outcomes.

Comment on this clone: Its matching antigen is unknown.

The chain employs TRBV7-9 and TRBJ1-1; possibly TRBD1 for D (6 bases). The sequencing input was tumor tissue from Merkel cell carcinoma. This TCR derives from a human donor with Merkel cell carcinoma. The CDR3 loop is CASTKRQVGGNTEAFF. The CDR3 region has the DNA TGTGCCAGCACCAAGAGACAGGTCGGGGGGAACACTGAAGCTTTCTTT.